Sequencing of this TCR beta chain was carried out in a study of T cell changes during pregnancy in multiple sclerosis. V lost 3 bases to trimming and J lost 2 bases, with 13 bases between them. Germline CDR1 and CDR2: SGHRS and YFSETQ. The length of the CDR3 is 15 residues. Data came from immunoSEQ multiplex PCR; TCRdb stores just in-frame clones and leaves some out. The data contain 45,000 to 65,000 clones, roughly 92% of them singletons. Sample: CD8+ T cells from peripheral blood mononuclear cells, taken in the third trimester of pregnancy. The source is a female donor with multiple sclerosis, enrolled in a pregnancy study. The chain employs TRBV5-1 and TRBJ2-3; D may be TRBD2 (6 bases). The CDR3: CASSSPGTVTDTQYF. DNA of the CDR3: TGCGCCAGCAGCTCCCCAGGGACTGTCACAGATACGCAGTATTTT.